The T cell receptor beta chain under discussion was sequenced for a study of control samples from healthy donors and cancer patients. Sequenced by immunoSEQ multiplex PCR; TCRdb stores in-frame clones only, minus some. The sample records fewer than 200,000 clones, about 93% being singletons. The V gene's germline CDR1 is LGHNA and CDR2 YSLEER. The CDR3 extends over 17 amino acids. V lost 3 bases, J lost 5 bases, and 22 bases lay in between. The receptor was derived from a woman aged 55-70 years in good health. Sequencing used blood. V usage is TRBV4-3 and J usage is TRBJ1-1; D is unclear. The CDR3 protein is CASSQLNGGRSRTEAFF. The CDR3 bases are TGCGCCAGCAGCCAGCTTAACGGCGGCAGGTCTAGGACTGAAGCTTTCTTT.